Below, 30 T cell receptor beta chains from the same sample are listed, as sequenced in a study of blood T cells in healthy people across ages. Together with a sample-barcoded 5' primer, a J-beta primer mix was included in a second PCR lasting about 6 to 11 cycles. TCRdb processed the 5' RACE reads anew with MiXCR; each CDR3 protein has one entry. The sample yields some 920,000 distinct CDR3 sequences, roughly 51% seen once. The sample consisted of blood. The receptor source for this set is a woman aged 55-69 years in good health.

In its sample, this clonotype was seen a few times. The chain carries TRBV7-2 and TRBJ2-3, with D possibly being TRBD1 (6 bases). V was cut by 2 bases and J by 4 bases, with 10 bases left in between. CDR1 and CDR2 from the germline V gene are SGHTA and FQGNSA. The CDR3 spans 14 residues. CDR3 loop: CASSLQGRSDTQYF. CDR3 bases: TGTGCCAGCAGCTTACAGGGGAGATCAGATACGCAGTATTTT.

The chain employs TRBV28 and TRBJ1-5, with D unresolved. The germline V gene encodes CDR1 MDHEN and CDR2 SYDVKM. Trimming cost V 5 bases and J 2 bases, with 10 bases left between them. The CDR3 contains 14 residues. This CDR3 reads CASSNVVGNQPQHF. The CDR3 DNA follows: TGTGCCAGCAGTAATGTGGTAGGCAATCAGCCCCAGCATTTT.

The chain uses TRBV10-3 and TRBJ2-3, with TRBD2 identical over 8 bases. V shed 4 bases and J 6 bases; nucleotides not matched to a gene: 6. The CDR3 runs 14 residues. Germline CDR1 ENHRY, CDR2 SYGVKD. CDR3: CAISAAGAHDTQYF. The CDR3 DNA sequence: TGTGCCATCAGTGCAGCGGGAGCCCACGATACGCAGTATTTT.

V and J are TRBV15 and TRBJ2-5; D may be TRBD1 (7 bases). CDR3 size: 16 residues. Trimming stripped 0 bases from V and 3 bases from J, with 14 bases between. Germline V gene lookup returns CDR1 LNHNV and CDR2 YYDKDF (reference sequence). This CDR3 is CATSRDRGREEETQYF. The DNA of the CDR3 is TGTGCCACCAGCAGAGATAGGGGGCGGGAAGAAGAGACCCAGTACTTC.

The V gene is TRBV12-3 or TRBV12-4, the J gene TRBJ2-7; TRBD2 agrees at 7 bases. V lost 5 bases to trimming and J lost 5 bases; unmatched junction nucleotides: 9. The CDR3 has 14 residues. The CDR3 reads CASSHTSVNDEQYF. CDR3 in DNA: TGTGCCAGCAGTCACACTAGCGTCAATGACGAGCAGTACTTC.

The V and J genes are TRBV5-1 and TRBJ2-4; TRBD1 matches at 7 bases. The J call could be wrong; TRBJ2-7 is a better fit for the DNA end. The CDR3 is 15 amino acids. The germline gives CDR1 SGHRS, CDR2 YFSETQ. CDR3 coding DNA: TGCGCCAGCAGCTTAACCGGGACAGCCCTAAACGAGCAGTACTTC. It yields the protein CASSLTGTALNEQYF.

The chain combines TRBV7-2 with TRBJ1-5, with D possibly TRBD1 on 6 matching bases. Germline CDR1 is SGHTA and CDR2 is FQGNSA. The V gene lost 5 bases and the J gene lost 5 bases, with 13 bases spanning the gap. The CDR3 sequence is 14 residues long. CDR3 residues: CASSVEGGYQPQHF. The CDR3 DNA reads as TGTGCCAGCAGCGTAGAGGGGGGGTATCAGCCCCAGCATTTT. Combining the CDR3 with reference TRBV7-2 and TRBJ1-5 gives the whole variable domain GAGVSQSPSNKVTEKGKDVELRCDPISGHTALYWYRQSLGQGLEFLIYFQGNSAPDKSGLPSDRFSAERTGGSVSTLTIQRTQQEDSAVYLCASSVEGGYQPQHFGDGTRLSIL.

This chain uses TRBV7-9 with TRBJ2-1; 14 nucleotides agree with TRBD2. Looked up from germline, CDR1 is SEHNR and CDR2 is FQNEAQ (reference sequence). The J segment lost 4 bases and the V segment lost 3 bases, leaving 8 bases of the junction unmatched. The CDR3 is 18 residues long. In DNA, the CDR3 is TGTGCCAGCAGCTTCGGGACTAGCGGGAGAGGGGAGTACAATGAGCAGTTCTTC. Its translation: CASSFGTSGRGEYNEQFF.

The CDR3 DNA reads TGTGCCAGCAGCATGGACAGGGGGCCGACAGATACGCAGTATTTT. Translating it yields CASSMDRGPTDTQYF. This chain connects TRBV9 to TRBJ2-3; TRBD1 agrees at 11 bases. Losses at the gene ends were 4 bases for V and 3 bases for J; bases not matched to a gene: 4. CDR1 and CDR2 (germline): SGDLS, YYNGEE. CDR3 length equals 15 residues.

This clonotype showed up just a few times. J is TRBJ1-2 and V is TRBV19; no clear D. With 4 bases removed from V and 4 bases from J, the gap between germline ends came to 4 bases. The CDR3 loop spans 11 amino acids. From germline, CDR1 is LNHDA and CDR2 SQIVND (reference sequence). The CDR3 here is CASSNRYGYTF. CDR3 nucleotide sequence: TGTGCCAGTAGTAACCGCTATGGCTACACCTTC.

The chain uses TRBV7-8 and TRBJ2-7; D ambiguous. CDR1 and CDR2 from the germline V gene are SGHVS and FQNEAQ. CDR3 length: 14 residues. V shed 1 base and J shed 3 bases, with 10 bases lying between them. The chain's CDR3 is CASSLVSVNYEQYF. Written as DNA, the CDR3 is TGTGCCAGCAGCTTAGTCTCAGTTAACTACGAGCAGTACTTC.

This clonotype turned up a few times. The rearrangement joins TRBV29-1 to TRBJ2-7; 7 bases map to TRBD2. Germline lookup yields CDR1 SQVTM and CDR2 ANQGSEA. Trimming at V came to 6 bases and at J to 2 bases, leaving 4 bases not matched to a gene. This CDR3 is built from 12 residues. CDR3 loop: CSVSSGTYEQYF. DNA of the CDR3: TGCAGCGTATCTAGCGGAACCTACGAGCAGTACTTC.

This clonotype was picked up a small number of times. The chain couples TRBV29-1 to TRBJ2-5; 7 positions agree with TRBD2. V dropped 7 bases and J dropped 1; count of bases not matched to a gene: 3. There are 12 residues in the CDR3. Germline loops: CDR1 SQVTM, CDR2 ANQGSEA. CDR3 in DNA: TGCAGCGGCGGGAGCTTCCAAGAGACCCAGTACTTC. It is translated as CSGGSFQETQYF.

V gene TRBV3-1 combines with J gene TRBJ1-1; D unresolved. V dropped 5 bases and J dropped 1 base, with 11 bases sitting between them. The V gene's germline CDR1 is LGHDT and CDR2 YNNKEL (reference sequence). This CDR3 has 14 residues. CDR3 in DNA: TGTGCCAGCAGCGAACTGGGGAGGAACACTGAAGCTTTCTTT. Translated: CASSELGRNTEAFF.

The chain combines TRBV7-9 with TRBJ2-1; the D call may be TRBD1 or TRBD2 (5 bases each). Trimming cost V 1 base and J 2 bases, with 12 bases left between them. The CDR3 totals 16 residues. The germline CDR1 and CDR2 sequences are SEHNR and FQNEAQ (reference sequence). The CDR3 reads CASSLESGDAYNEQFF. CDR3 DNA sequence: TGTGCCAGCAGCTTAGAATCTGGGGACGCCTACAATGAGCAGTTCTTC.

This clonotype appeared a few times. V gene TRBV14 combines with J gene TRBJ2-7; 9 nucleotides match TRBD1. In germline, CDR1 is SGHDN, CDR2 FVKESK. CDR3 length: 16 residues. V was clipped by 3 bases and J by 3 bases; unmatched bases: 9. The CDR3 protein is CASSQASGTGFYEQYF. CDR3 sequence (DNA): TGTGCCAGCAGCCAGGCGTCCGGGACAGGGTTCTACGAGCAGTACTTC.

The V call is TRBV7-9, the J call TRBJ1-3, with D unclear. Germline V CDR1 and CDR2: SEHNR, FQNEAQ (reference sequence). V was clipped by 3 bases and J by 0 bases, with 15 bases between them. The CDR3 has 17 residues. The CDR3 region is CASSLVDGKSSGNTIYF. For the CDR3, the DNA is TGTGCCAGCAGCTTGGTGGACGGTAAAAGCTCTGGAAACACCATATATTTT. The complete variable domain, with remaining parts taken from reference TRBV7-9 and TRBJ1-3, reads DTGVSQNPRHKITKRGQNVTFRCDPISEHNRLYWYRQTLGQGPEFLTYFQNEAQLEKSRLLSDRFSAERPKGSFSTLEIQRTEQGDSAMYLCASSLVDGKSSGNTIYFGEGSWLTVV.

This clonotype was picked up a small number of times. The V and J genes are TRBV11-1 and TRBJ2-7; no clear D. With 5 bases removed from V and 2 bases from J, the gap between germline ends came to 13 bases. Germline-derived CDR1 and CDR2 are SGHAT and FQDESV (reference sequence). The CDR3 spans 14 residues. This CDR3 reads CASSLQGGPYEQYF. For the CDR3, the DNA is TGTGCCAGCAGCCTTCAAGGTGGCCCCTACGAGCAGTACTTC. The variable domain in full, completed from reference TRBV11-1 and TRBJ2-7, reads EAEVAQSPRYKITEKSQAVAFWCDPISGHATLYWYRQILGQGPELLVQFQDESVVDDSQLPKDRFSAERLKGVDSTLKIQPAELGDSAMYLCASSLQGGPYEQYFGPGTRLTVT.

This chain joins TRBV4-3 and TRBJ2-3, with D possibly being TRBD2 (6 bases). This CDR3 is 16 amino acids long. Germline V gene data show CDR1 as LGHNA and CDR2 as YSLEER. Trimming left V 4 bases short and J 11 bases short, with 25 bases between. The CDR3 spells CASSREVGGTGDEQYF. CDR3 DNA: TGCGCCAGCAGCCGAGAAGTGGGAGGAACTGGGGATGAGCAGTATTTT.

The chain combines TRBV7-2 with TRBJ1-2; D possibly corresponds to TRBD1 (5 bases). The CDR3 totals 15 residues. CDR1 is SGHTA, CDR2 FQGNSA, per germline. V was trimmed by 5 bases and J by 3 bases, leaving 16 bases between them. The CDR3 sequence: CASSPSAAGHYGYTF. In nucleotides, the CDR3 is TGTGCCAGCAGCCCCTCGGCGGCGGGGCACTATGGCTACACCTTC. The whole variable domain, remainder taken from reference TRBV7-2 and TRBJ1-2, is GAGVSQSPSNKVTEKGKDVELRCDPISGHTALYWYRQSLGQGLEFLIYFQGNSAPDKSGLPSDRFSAERTGGSVSTLTIQRTQQEDSAVYLCASSPSAAGHYGYTFGSGTRLTVV.

The chain recombines TRBV5-1 with TRBJ1-1, with unresolved D. Trimming left V 0 bases short and J 1 base short, with 10 bases between. The CDR3 loop spans 15 amino acids. Germline CDR1 reads SGHRS; CDR2 reads YFSETQ. CDR3 nucleotide sequence: TGCGCCAGCAGCTTGGCCGGACCCAGGAACACTGAAGCTTTCTTT. It yields the protein CASSLAGPRNTEAFF.

This chain connects TRBV28 to TRBJ2-2, with a weak D call TRBD1 (5 bases). Germline CDR1 and CDR2: MDHEN and SYDVKM. The CDR3 runs to 15 residues. Deletions cut 5 bases from V and 7 bases from J, with 17 bases between. The DNA for the CDR3 is TGTGCCAGCAGTAGTGGAAAAGGGGATCACGGGGAGCTGTTTTTT. This translates into CASSSGKGDHGELFF. Full variable domain (missing parts from reference TRBV28 and TRBJ2-2): DVKVTQSSRYLVKRTGEKVFLECVQDMDHENMFWYRQDPGLGLRLIYFSYDVKMKEKGDIPEGYSVSREKKERFSLILESASTNQTSMYLCASSSGKGDHGELFFGEGSRLTVL.

This clonotype occurred many times. The rearrangement joins TRBV27 to TRBJ2-3; no definite D call. This CDR3 has 12 residues. Germline V gene sequence: CDR1 MNHEY, CDR2 SMNVEV (reference sequence). The germline V and J ends were trimmed by 7 bases and 6 bases, with 11 bases remaining between them. The CDR3 sequence is CASIQLRDTQYF. DNA for the CDR3: TGTGCCAGCATCCAGCTGCGGGATACGCAGTATTTT.

V usage is TRBV29-1 and J usage is TRBJ2-5; D is perhaps TRBD1 or TRBD2 (5 bases each). The CDR3 is 12 amino acids. Between the trimmed V and J ends, which lost 6 bases and 3 bases, there was a span of 11 bases. CDR1 and CDR2 (germline): SQVTM, ANQGSEA. The CDR3 coding sequence is TGCAGCGTGGGGACCAGGAAAGAGACCCAGTACTTC. It encodes CSVGTRKETQYF.

The count of this clonotype is one. The CDR3 loop is CSARADRPWAGELFF. The CDR3 coding sequence is TGCAGTGCCCGGGCTGACAGACCCTGGGCCGGGGAGCTGTTTTTT. V and J are TRBV20-1 and TRBJ2-2; D is possibly TRBD1 (5 bases). The germline V gene encodes CDR1 DFQATT and CDR2 SNEGSKA (reference sequence). Trimming pared 6 bases from V and 6 bases from J, leaving 20 bases between. The CDR3 has 15 amino acids.

The chain couples TRBV10-3 to TRBJ2-3; tentatively, D is TRBD1 (6 bases). This CDR3 has 14 amino acids. Germline CDR1 ENHRY, CDR2 SYGVKD. Trimming removed 3 bases from V and 2 bases from J, with 9 bases in between. The CDR3: CAISDGTPTDTQYF. CDR3 DNA: TGTGCCATCAGTGACGGGACACCCACAGATACGCAGTATTTT.

V is TRBV12-3 or TRBV12-4 and J is TRBJ2-3; no clear D. Trimming removed 5 bases from V and 4 bases from J, with 10 bases in between. The CDR3 runs to 13 residues. The CDR3 spells CASSIGRADTQYF. In DNA, the CDR3 is TGTGCCAGCAGTATAGGACGGGCAGATACGCAGTATTTT.

This clonotype was detected a few times. Here the CDR3 reads CASSLRTGTGEQFF. In nucleotides, the CDR3 is TGCGCCAGCAGCTTGAGAACAGGGACTGGGGAGCAGTTCTTC. The V gene is TRBV5-1, the J gene TRBJ2-1; D is possibly TRBD1 or TRBD2 (6 bases each). V was clipped by 1 base and J by 10 bases, with 15 bases between them. Per the germline V gene, CDR1 is SGHRS and CDR2 is YFSETQ. CDR3 length equals 14 residues.

This chain joins TRBV21-1 and TRBJ2-4. TRBV21-1 is designated a pseudogene. CDR3 length: 20 amino acids. CDR3 DNA sequence: TGTGCCAGCAGCAAGAGGAGCAGCCAATACAACTTACTAGCCAAAAACATTCAGTACTTC. Amino acids: CASSKRSSQYNLLAKNIQYF.

The chain links TRBV6-2 or TRBV6-3 to TRBJ2-7; no definite D call. The CDR3 length is 12 residues. The ends were cut back, 2 bases at V and 3 bases at J, with 5 bases in the middle. Germline CDR1 and CDR2: MNHEY and SVGEGT. This chain's CDR3 is CASSYPDYEQYF. As DNA, the CDR3 is TGTGCCAGCAGTTACCCCGACTACGAGCAGTACTTC.